This T cell receptor (beta chain) is drawn from a study of cytomegalovirus exposure and HLA in healthy donors. Study conclusions and caveats: Among TCR beta chains, those listed as cytomegalovirus-associated numbered over 150.

A remark on this clone: Its antigen is still unknown.

Germline values: CDR1 ENHRY, CDR2 SYGVKD. V shed 8 bases, J shed 2 bases, and the junction held 6 bases outside the gene matches. The CDR3 consists of 14 residues. A multiplex PCR was run with 60 Vbeta primers and 13 Jbeta primers. Generated by immunoSEQ multiplex PCR, the TCRdb table keeps only in-frame clones and is missing some. The data contain 150,000 to 200,000 clones, around 76% of them singletons. The chain joins TRBV10-3 to TRBJ2-3; TRBD2 aligns across 8 bases. Sequenced sample: PBMCs. This TCR was sampled from a woman in her 30s in good health and CMV-seropositive. The CDR3 region is CAIGDSGVTDTQYF. Here the CDR3 DNA reads TGTGCCATCGGAGATAGCGGGGTCACAGATACGCAGTATTTT.